This record concerns one T cell receptor beta chain sequence. Antigen: not known. The donors were part of the validation cohort, which consisted of about 120 subjects and was separate from the first cohort of under 750 subjects. These data belong to a study of cytomegalovirus exposure and HLA in healthy donors. Study-wide findings and caveats: According to a subsequent analysis, TCR clusters from the first cohort were inclined to appear together in the 130 or so validation repertoires. Most TCR sequences were seen very rarely across donors, but some public TCRs occurred in many. A list of 150 or so TCR beta chains associated with cytomegalovirus was given.

The table came from immunoSEQ multiplex PCR; TCRdb's copy has only in-frame clones and leaves some out. The sample contains 30,000 to 40,000 clones, about 93% of which appear only once. The CDR3 sequence is 15 residues long. Germline values: CDR1 MNHEY, CDR2 SVGAGI. V shed 6 bases, J shed 4 bases, and the junction held 6 bases outside the gene matches. The V and J genes are TRBV6-5 and TRBJ2-7, with 13 nucleotides matching TRBD2. This TCR came from a man aged 18 to 35 in good health and CMV-seronegative. Sequenced: PBMCs. Written as DNA, the CDR3 is TGTGCCAGCAGGCGAAGGACTAGCGGGAGATACGAGCAGTACTTC. Protein product: CASRRRTSGRYEQYF.